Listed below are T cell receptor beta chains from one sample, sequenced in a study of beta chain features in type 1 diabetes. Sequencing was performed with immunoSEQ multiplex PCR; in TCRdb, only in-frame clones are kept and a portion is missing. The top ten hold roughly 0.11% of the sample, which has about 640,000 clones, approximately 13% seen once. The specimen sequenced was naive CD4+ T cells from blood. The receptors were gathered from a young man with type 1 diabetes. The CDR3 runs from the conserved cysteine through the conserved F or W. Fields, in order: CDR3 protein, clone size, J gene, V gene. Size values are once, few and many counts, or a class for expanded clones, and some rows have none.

CASTAGPYNEQFF few TRBJ2-1 TRBV7-2
CASSVEGGTYNEQFF . TRBJ2-1 TRBV9
CASTSGGSGNTIYF . TRBJ1-3 TRBV28
CASSNDERGAFHSSTDTQYF . TRBJ2-3 TRBV21-1
CASREGSGANVLTF few TRBJ2-6 TRBV2
CASSLAQGEKLFF few TRBJ1-4 TRBV7-7
CASSSPSGFSSYEQYF few TRBJ2-7 TRBV7-9
CASSLGQENTEAFF few TRBJ1-1 TRBV7-2
CASSVQGSYSPLHF . TRBJ1-6 TRBV2
CASSGSGTVRQVRGYTF . TRBJ1-2 TRBV7-9
CASSLKGGNQPQHF . TRBJ1-5 TRBV9
CASTIRLQETQYF few TRBJ2-5 TRBV11-2
CASSAGQSEPQHF few TRBJ1-5 TRBV5-6
CASSFTSGLYNEQFF few TRBJ2-1 TRBV5-1
CASSFLGMNTEAFF few TRBJ1-1 TRBV5-5
CASSLHLAVRNGSPLHF few TRBJ1-6 TRBV7-2
CASSVALGGYTF . TRBJ1-2 TRBV9
CASSARRDPDTQYF few TRBJ2-3 TRBV4-2
CASSLEGVGYTF . TRBJ1-2 TRBV11-2
CASSQKETGVFSGANVLTF . TRBJ2-6 TRBV4-3
CASSPLLTSRTYEQYF . TRBJ2-7 TRBV18
CASSQDVTSGAYETQYF . TRBJ2-5 TRBV4-3
CSGGGQGYTEAFF few TRBJ1-1 TRBV29-1
CASSGRTGGHEQYF few TRBJ2-7 TRBV6-5
CASSHPGQGRPKLFF . TRBJ1-4 TRBV6-1
CASGTRNSGANVLTF few TRBJ2-6 TRBV2
CASSVTGTVVTDTQYF . TRBJ2-3 TRBV5-1
CASERTGSGYTF few TRBJ1-2 TRBV28
CASSPQRGLAGGRNEQFF few TRBJ2-1 TRBV13
CASSIGPEQETQYF . TRBJ2-5 TRBV19
CASSGLGYEQYF few TRBJ2-7 TRBV9
CASSFGTDTEAFF . TRBJ1-1 TRBV7-9
CASSQESWGSYNEQFF . TRBJ2-1 TRBV4-2
CASSQSTGNQPQHF . TRBJ1-5 TRBV4-3
CATSREGKTQYF few TRBJ2-5 TRBV15
CASSPTGAGYGYTF . TRBJ1-2 TRBV9
CASSPDRAGANVLTF . TRBJ2-6 TRBV19
CASSPGQANTGELFF . TRBJ2-2 TRBV7-3
CASSEGLAVQSGANVLTF . TRBJ2-6 TRBV2
CASSFLGGQDTQYF . TRBJ2-3 TRBV2
CASSLAMGREHTGEQFF . TRBJ2-1 TRBV7-9
CASSGQRSDQPQHF . TRBJ1-5 TRBV7-2
CASSERAGSSYNEQFF . TRBJ2-1 TRBV25-1
CASSDVRSQGYGYTF few TRBJ1-2 TRBV2
CASSVRPVDTQYF few TRBJ2-3 TRBV9
CASSQRGGPYNEQFF few TRBJ2-1 TRBV4-3
CASSLGAGSVVSPLHF . TRBJ1-6 TRBV7-9
CATSKGGLSIHTDTQYF . TRBJ2-3 TRBV15
CASSLEGLRYYNSPLHF few TRBJ1-6 TRBV7-2
CASSLAAGIKYEQYF . TRBJ2-7 TRBV7-2
CASQPAAKNIQYF . TRBJ2-4 TRBV25-1
CSALIGGELFF . TRBJ2-2 TRBV29-1
CASSQDFGFMNTEAFF . TRBJ1-1 TRBV14
CASSPGGYQETQYF few TRBJ2-5 TRBV5-1
CASSLVNFGTAGNQPQHF . TRBJ1-5 TRBV11-3